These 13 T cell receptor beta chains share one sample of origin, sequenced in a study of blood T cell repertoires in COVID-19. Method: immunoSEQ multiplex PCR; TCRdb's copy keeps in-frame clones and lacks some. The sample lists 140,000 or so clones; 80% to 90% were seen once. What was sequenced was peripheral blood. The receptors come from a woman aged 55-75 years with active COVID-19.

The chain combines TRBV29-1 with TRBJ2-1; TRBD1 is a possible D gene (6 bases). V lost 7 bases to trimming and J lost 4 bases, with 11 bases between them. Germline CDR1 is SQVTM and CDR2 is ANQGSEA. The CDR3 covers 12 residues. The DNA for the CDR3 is TGCAGCGGTACAGGGTTTTACAATGAGCAGTTCTTC. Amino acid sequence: CSGTGFYNEQFF.

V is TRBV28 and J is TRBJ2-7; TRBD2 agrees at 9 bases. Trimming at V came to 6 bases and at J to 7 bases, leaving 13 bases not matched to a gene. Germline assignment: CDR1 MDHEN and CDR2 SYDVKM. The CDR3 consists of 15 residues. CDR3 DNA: TGTGCCAGCAGCATCCTAGCGGGGAGAGGTTGGGAGCAGTACTTC. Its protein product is CASSILAGRGWEQYF.

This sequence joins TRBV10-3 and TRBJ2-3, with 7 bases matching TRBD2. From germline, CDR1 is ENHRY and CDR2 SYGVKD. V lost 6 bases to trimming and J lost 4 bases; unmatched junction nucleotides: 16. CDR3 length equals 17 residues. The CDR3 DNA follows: TGTGCCATCAGAGAACCTGACGGCGGGAGAGTAGCAGATACGCAGTATTTT. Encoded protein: CAIREPDGGRVADTQYF.

DNA for the CDR3: TGTGCCAGCAGCTTCCTCGAGCGGGAGCGGTACGAGCAGTACTTC. Translating it yields CASSFLERERYEQYF. The rearrangement uses TRBV7-2 and TRBJ2-7; 8 bases are a match to TRBD2. The germline V gene encodes CDR1 SGHTA and CDR2 FQGNSA. The J segment lost 4 bases and the V segment lost 3 bases, leaving 8 bases of the junction unmatched. This CDR3 region has 15 residues.

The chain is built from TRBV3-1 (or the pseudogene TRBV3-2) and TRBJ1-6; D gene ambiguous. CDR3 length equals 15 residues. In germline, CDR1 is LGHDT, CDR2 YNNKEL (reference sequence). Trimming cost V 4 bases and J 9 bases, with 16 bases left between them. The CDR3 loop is CASSPSPARGSPLHF. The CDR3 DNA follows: TGTGCCAGCAGCCCCAGTCCTGCTCGTGGTTCACCCCTCCACTTT.

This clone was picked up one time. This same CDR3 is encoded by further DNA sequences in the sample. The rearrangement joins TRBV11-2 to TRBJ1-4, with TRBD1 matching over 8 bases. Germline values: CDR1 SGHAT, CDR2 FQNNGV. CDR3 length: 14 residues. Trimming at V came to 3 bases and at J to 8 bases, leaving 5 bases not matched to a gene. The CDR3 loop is CASSLDRAREKLFF. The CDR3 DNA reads TGTGCCAGCAGCTTGGACAGGGCTCGGGAAAAACTGTTTTTT.

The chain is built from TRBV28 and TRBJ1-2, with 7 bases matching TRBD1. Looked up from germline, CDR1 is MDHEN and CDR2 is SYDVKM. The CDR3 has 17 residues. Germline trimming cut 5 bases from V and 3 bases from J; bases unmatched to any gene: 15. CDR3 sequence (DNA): TGTGCCAGCAGTCCTTGGGGCGTGGTCCAGGGGGACTATGGCTACACCTTC. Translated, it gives CASSPWGVVQGDYGYTF.

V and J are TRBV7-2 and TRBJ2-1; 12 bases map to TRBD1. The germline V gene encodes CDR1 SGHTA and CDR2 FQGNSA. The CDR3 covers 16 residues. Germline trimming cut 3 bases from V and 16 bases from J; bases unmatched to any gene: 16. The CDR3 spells CASSFYLGQGASGYFF. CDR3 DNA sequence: TGTGCCAGCAGCTTTTATCTGGGACAGGGGGCCAGTGGGTACTTCTTC.

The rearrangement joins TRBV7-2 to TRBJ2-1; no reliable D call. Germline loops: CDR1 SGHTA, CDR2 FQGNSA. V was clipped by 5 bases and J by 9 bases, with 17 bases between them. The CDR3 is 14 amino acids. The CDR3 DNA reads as TGTGCCAGCAGCCCCGTTTTTAGCCTGGGTGAGCAGTTCTTC. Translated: CASSPVFSLGEQFF.

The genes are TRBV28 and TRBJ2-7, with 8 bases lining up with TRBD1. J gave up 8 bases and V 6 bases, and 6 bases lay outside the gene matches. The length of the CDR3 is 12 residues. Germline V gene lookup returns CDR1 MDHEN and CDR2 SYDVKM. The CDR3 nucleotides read TGTGCCAGCAGCGCACAGGGGGGTAAGCAGTACTTC. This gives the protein CASSAQGGKQYF.

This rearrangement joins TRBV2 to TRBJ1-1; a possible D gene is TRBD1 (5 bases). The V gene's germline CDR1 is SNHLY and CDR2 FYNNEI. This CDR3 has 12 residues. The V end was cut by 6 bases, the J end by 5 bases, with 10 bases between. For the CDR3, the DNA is TGTGCCAGCAGGGGCGGGGGAACTGAAGCTTTCTTT. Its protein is CASRGGGTEAFF. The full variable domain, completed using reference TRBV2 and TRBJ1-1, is EPEVTQTPSHQVTQMGQEVILRCVPISNHLYFYWYRQILGQKVEFLVSFYNNEISEKSEIFDDQFSVERPDGSNFTLKIRSTKLEDSAMYFCASRGGGTEAFFGQGTRLTVV.

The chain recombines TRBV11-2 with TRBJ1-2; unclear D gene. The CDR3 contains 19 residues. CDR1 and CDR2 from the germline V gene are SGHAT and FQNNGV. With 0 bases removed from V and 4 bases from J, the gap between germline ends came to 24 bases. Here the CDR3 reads CASSLDFRGMASRLYGYTF. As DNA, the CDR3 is TGTGCCAGCAGCTTAGATTTCCGGGGAATGGCTTCCCGGCTCTATGGCTACACCTTC. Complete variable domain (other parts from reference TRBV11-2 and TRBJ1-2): EAGVAQSPRYKIIEKRQSVAFWCNPISGHATLYWYQQILGQGPKLLIQFQNNGVVDDSQLPKDRFSAERLKGVDSTLKIQPAKLEDSAVYLCASSLDFRGMASRLYGYTFGSGTRLTVV.

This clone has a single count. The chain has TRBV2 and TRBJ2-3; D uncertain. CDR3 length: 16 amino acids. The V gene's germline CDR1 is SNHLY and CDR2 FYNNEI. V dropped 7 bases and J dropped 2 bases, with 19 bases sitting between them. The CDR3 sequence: CASKPQLGAATDTQYF. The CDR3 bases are TGTGCCAGCAAGCCCCAACTCGGCGCGGCCACAGATACGCAGTATTTT.